The source of this T cell receptor beta chain is a study of blood T cell repertoires in COVID-19 (dated by TCRdb to 2020 to 2022). Study-wide context: Collaborator samples came from the United States, Italy and Spain and covered acute and convalescent phases of COVID-19. The prospective study material was composed of cDNA or gDNA derived from T cells, B-cell-depleted T cells, or PBMCs. Deeply sampled blood TCRbeta repertoires from subjects exposed to, actively infected with, or recovered from COVID-19 were included in the dataset. The repertoires were made available in a free public database intended to serve as a resource for research on the immune response to SARS-CoV-2. Samples came from the ongoing ImmuneRACE study (first 160 participants) plus 1,254 subjects from 6 global collaborators. Nearly every sample came with metadata listing a de-identified subject ID, COVID-19 status, age in years and sex. Where available, HLA class I and class II types were taken from metadata supplied by the sample provider and were not determined by assay-based typing. General study outcomes and caveats: The quantity of clinical and demographic metadata differed by source and by participant and was supplied without curation.

TCRbeta CDR3 regions were amplified from genomic DNA by means of the immunoSEQ Assay, a bias-controlled multiplex PCR. Under the source paper's analysis protocol: Within the assay, amplification of reference gene primers was used to estimate how many nucleated cells each sample contained. To quantify the absolute abundance of each unique TCRbeta CDR3 rearrangement, sequence reads were collapsed and filtered. For each sample, productive Simpson clonality was calculated by taking the square root of Simpson's diversity index across productive rearrangements. As stored in TCRdb, this immuneACCESS dataset retains in-frame rearrangements with V and J assigned. A fraction of the clones does not appear; measured against another copy, unresolved V genes explain less than half of the discrepancy, and the remainder lacks a known reason. That table gives V, J and clone size, and the DNA gave D and trimming. This sample has approximately 62,000 clones in its table, and 76% of those were observed once. Clones ranked in the top ten supply about 6.4% of the sample.

Whole blood was collected in K2EDTA tubes by collaborating institutions according to the institutions' own protocols. For TCRbeta analysis, collaborators shipped samples in one of three forms: frozen whole blood, isolated PBMCs, or DNA extracted from either of those sample types. Notes on this clone: The specificity of this receptor is unknown. No quality values exist for individual bases; no much larger clone is one base distant.

According to the germline V gene, CDR1 reads SGHRS and CDR2 reads YFSETQ. V lost 2 bases and J lost 6 bases, and the count of bases not matched to a germline gene is 7. From the cysteine through the phenylalanine, the CDR3 covers 15 amino acids. CDR3 DNA is the only sequence kept; it has 45 bases, read in frame from the first base. The sequence derives from a woman in her forties or fifties with active or convalescent COVID-19. This chain joins TRBV5-1 to TRBJ2-1; 8 bases in the middle match TRBD1. Sequencing used peripheral blood. The CDR3 corresponds to CASSFHRQGSNEQFF. At the DNA level, the sequence is TGCGCCAGCAGCTTCCACCGACAGGGGAGCAATGAGCAGTTCTTC.